The 21 T cell receptor beta chains reported below all come from one sample, sequenced in a study of T cell responses to AZD1222 COVID-19 vaccine. Using immunoSEQ multiplex PCR, the repertoire was profiled, and TCRdb retains in-frame clones only, with some absent. In the table there are 55,000 to 80,000 clones, roughly 87% of which are singletons. The specimen comprised peripheral blood, sampled 28 days after the second AZD1222 dose. All receptors derive from an adult who received the AZD1222 COVID-19 vaccine.

CDR3 sequence: CASIWNSNNEKLFF. The CDR3 coding sequence is TGTGCCAGCATTTGGAACAGCAATAATGAAAAACTGTTTTTT. J is TRBJ1-4 and V is TRBV6-5; D not certain. CDR1 MNHEY and CDR2 SVGAGI come from the germline V gene. V lost 7 bases and J lost 4, with 13 bases in between. The CDR3 is 14 amino acids.

The rearrangement joins TRBV5-5 to TRBJ2-1, with 10 bases aligning to TRBD2. Germline V CDR1 and CDR2: SGHKS, YYEKEE (reference sequence). Losses at the gene ends were 0 bases for V and 9 bases for J; bases not matched to a gene: 12. There are 17 residues in the CDR3. The CDR3 region has the DNA TGTGCCAGCAGCTTGGGAGTCTCTAGCGGGAGATTCGGTGAGCAGTTCTTC. It encodes CASSLGVSSGRFGEQFF.

The chain joins TRBV3-1 (or the pseudogene TRBV3-2) to TRBJ1-1; D is undetermined. V gave up 5 bases and J gave up 0 bases, with 4 bases separating them. The CDR3 runs to 12 residues. Germline CDR1 reads LGHDT; CDR2 reads YNNKEL (reference sequence). CDR3 in amino acids: CASSDMNTEAFF. The CDR3 region has the DNA TGTGCCAGCAGCGACATGAACACTGAAGCTTTCTTT.

V usage is TRBV19 and J usage is TRBJ2-2; D is possibly TRBD2 (6 bases). The V end lost 10 bases, the J end lost 2 bases, and 14 bases lay between the germline ends. Germline lookup yields CDR1 LNHDA and CDR2 SQIVND (reference sequence). This CDR3 is 14 amino acids long. CDR3 sequence reads: CATAPGSNTGELFF. The DNA for the CDR3 is TGTGCCACTGCCCCCGGGAGTAACACCGGGGAGCTGTTTTTT.

This chain uses TRBV2 with TRBJ2-3, with TRBD1 matching over 9 bases. Germline V lookup: CDR1 SNHLY, CDR2 FYNNEI. This CDR3 is built from 17 residues. V lost 6 bases, J lost 11 bases, and 21 bases stayed unmatched. DNA for the CDR3: TGTGCCAGCAGAGAACCGACAGGGGGTTCCCCCACAAACGGGCAGTATTTT. Translating it yields CASREPTGGSPTNGQYF.

The V call is TRBV4-2, the J call TRBJ2-6; TRBD2 is a possible D gene (6 bases). Germline V gene sequence: CDR1 LGHNA, CDR2 YNFKEQ. Trimming stripped 7 bases from V and 2 bases from J, with 12 bases between. This CDR3 has 15 residues. The DNA for the CDR3 is TGTGCCAGCATGCCTAGCGTCGCTGGGGCCAACGTCCTGACTTTC. It is translated as CASMPSVAGANVLTF.

The chain joins TRBV4-1 to TRBJ2-1; the D call may be TRBD1 or TRBD2 (5 bases each). With 9 bases removed from V and 7 bases from J, the gap between germline ends came to 19 bases. The length of the CDR3 is 14 residues. Germline V gene sequence: CDR1 MGHRA, CDR2 YSYEKL. CDR3 nucleotides: TGCGCCAGGCCCAGGGACCTGGTTGAGAATGAGCAGTTCTTC. This translates into CARPRDLVENEQFF.

V gene TRBV7-9 combines with J gene TRBJ2-7; D uncertain. There are 11 residues in the CDR3. Trimming took 5 bases from V and 2 from J, leaving 4 bases between them. Germline V gene data show CDR1 as SEHNR and CDR2 as FQNEAQ (reference sequence). As DNA, the CDR3 is TGTGCCAGCAGCCCAACCTACGAGCAGTACTTC. Residues: CASSPTYEQYF. Full variable domain (rest looked up from reference TRBV7-9 and TRBJ2-7): DTGVSQNPRHKITKRGQNVTFRCDPISEHNRLYWYRQTLGQGPEFLTYFQNEAQLEKSRLLSDRFSAERPKGSFSTLEIQRTEQGDSAMYLCASSPTYEQYFGPGTRLTVT.

This chain links TRBV5-5 with TRBJ1-2, with D possibly matching TRBD1 (5 bases). From germline, CDR1 is SGHKS and CDR2 YYEKEE (reference sequence). V lost 0 bases and J lost 5, with 17 bases in between. This CDR3 spans 16 amino acids. DNA of the CDR3: TGTGCCAGCAGCTTGGGACCTTTACCGGGACCGTATGGCTACACCTTC. It translates to CASSLGPLPGPYGYTF. Complete variable domain (other parts from reference TRBV5-5 and TRBJ1-2): DAGVTQSPTHLIKTRGQQVTLRCSPISGHKSVSWYQQVLGQGPQFIFQYYEKEERGRGNFPDRFSARQFPNYSSELNVNALLLGDSALYLCASSLGPLPGPYGYTFGSGTRLTVV.

The chain carries TRBV19 and TRBJ2-1; TRBD1 matches 7 bases. Germline loops: CDR1 LNHDA, CDR2 SQIVND (reference sequence). The CDR3 is made up of 15 amino acids. The V and J ends lost 1 base and 7 bases, in that order; junction bases with no gene match: 7. CDR3 bases: TGTGCCAGTAGTATAGGACAGGGAATCACGAATGAGCAGTTCTTC. Its translation: CASSIGQGITNEQFF.

This clone appeared once. This chain joins TRBV14 and TRBJ1-4, with 7 bases that match TRBD1. With V trimmed by 0 bases and J by 7 bases, 5 bases remained unmatched. This CDR3 spans 15 amino acids. Looked up from germline, CDR1 is SGHDN and CDR2 is FVKESK. CDR3 DNA: TGTGCCAGCAGCCAAGACGAGGGGGCGTTTGAAAAACTGTTTTTT. The encoded protein is CASSQDEGAFEKLFF.

This chain uses TRBV20-1 with TRBJ2-7; D unresolved. The length of the CDR3 is 10 residues. V was clipped by 5 bases and J by 7 bases, with 9 bases between them. The V gene's germline CDR1 is DFQATT and CDR2 SNEGSKA (reference sequence). In DNA, the CDR3 is TGCAGTGCTGGCGATTGGGAGCAGTACTTC. This gives the protein CSAGDWEQYF.

CDR3 DNA sequence: TGTGCCAGCAGCCAAGTGGGGGGACCCCTGAACACTGAAGCTTTCTTT. This encodes CASSQVGGPLNTEAFF. The chain uses TRBV4-2 and TRBJ1-1; weak D call: TRBD1 (5 bases). From germline, CDR1 is LGHNA and CDR2 YNFKEQ. Trimming left V 1 base short and J 0 bases short, with 12 bases between. This CDR3 is 16 amino acids long.

The chain employs TRBV9 and TRBJ2-1, with TRBD1 matching 10 bases. The length of the CDR3 is 15 residues. Germline V lookup: CDR1 SGDLS, CDR2 YYNGEE. V shed 7 bases and J 3 bases; nucleotides not matched to a gene: 7. The CDR3 DNA follows: TGTGCCAGCGACCTGGGGACAGGGGACTACAATGAGCAGTTCTTC. Its protein product is CASDLGTGDYNEQFF.

This sequence joins TRBV7-2 and TRBJ2-1; 9 bases are a match to TRBD2. V shed 5 bases and J 10 bases; nucleotides not matched to a gene: 12. This CDR3 comprises 15 residues. CDR1 is SGHTA, CDR2 FQGNSA, per germline. In nucleotides, the CDR3 is TGTGCCAGCAGCCTGGAGGGGGGACTAGCAGGGGAGCAGTTCTTC. It encodes CASSLEGGLAGEQFF.

The chain uses TRBV3-1 (or the pseudogene TRBV3-2) and TRBJ1-6; TRBD1 matches at 7 bases. The CDR3 length is 13 residues. V gave up 7 bases and J gave up 8 bases; unmatched junction bases: 5. Germline V gives CDR1 LGHDT, CDR2 YNNKEL (reference sequence). Written as DNA, the CDR3 is TGTGCCAGCAACACAGGGGTTTATTCACCCCTCCACTTT. Its translation is CASNTGVYSPLHF.

The V gene is TRBV5-1, the J gene TRBJ1-2; D remains unclear. The CDR3 contains 15 residues. Germline CDR1 reads SGHRS; CDR2 reads YFSETQ. Trimming stripped 4 bases from V and 0 bases from J, with 13 bases between. The CDR3 region is CASSVGGISNYGYTF. The CDR3 nucleotides are TGCGCCAGCAGCGTTGGTGGGATATCTAACTATGGCTACACCTTC.

The chain carries TRBV12-3 or TRBV12-4 and TRBJ2-2; D remains unclear. This CDR3 comprises 13 residues. The V and J ends lost 5 bases and 7 bases respectively, with 11 bases between them. CDR3 in DNA: TGTGCCAGCAGTAACTTCATTGGCGGGGAGCTGTTTTTT. This sequence encodes CASSNFIGGELFF.

The rearrangement uses TRBV18 and TRBJ2-7; 9 bases map to TRBD1. Trimming took 4 bases from V and 3 from J; bases not matched to a gene: 7. The V gene's germline CDR1 is KGHSH and CDR2 LQKENI. The CDR3 is 15 amino acids. The CDR3 sequence: CASSRGTGPNYEQYF. The CDR3 coding sequence is TGTGCCAGCTCACGGGGGACAGGGCCAAACTACGAGCAGTACTTC. Supplemented by reference TRBV18 and TRBJ2-7, the full variable domain reads NAGVMQNPRHLVRRRGQEARLRCSPMKGHSHVYWYRQLPEEGLKFMVYLQKENIIDESGMPKERFSAEFPKEGPSILRIQQVVRGDSAAYFCASSRGTGPNYEQYFGPGTRLTVT.

The rearrangement joins TRBV6-5 to TRBJ1-1; 7 bases fit TRBD1. The CDR3 extends over 15 amino acids. J was trimmed by 0 bases and V by 6 bases; bases with no gene match: 7. Germline loops: CDR1 MNHEY, CDR2 SVGAGI. The CDR3 region has the DNA TGTGCCAGCAGGATCCGGACAGGCATGAACACTGAAGCTTTCTTT. It codes for CASRIRTGMNTEAFF.

The chain employs TRBV7-3 and TRBJ2-2; D is possibly TRBD2 (6 bases). This CDR3 spans 14 amino acids. V gave up 3 bases and J gave up 4 bases, with 9 bases separating them. Germline V lookup: CDR1 SGHTA, CDR2 FQGTGA. CDR3 nucleotides: TGTGCCAGCAGCTTCCAGGGAGGCACCGGGGAGCTGTTTTTT. Translating gives CASSFQGGTGELFF.